A single sample is the source of the 8 T cell receptor delta chains below, sequenced in a study of gamma-delta chains in newborns, infants, children. TCRdb reanalysed the reads via CATT. The table has about 8,300 delta-chain clones, roughly 1.6% seen once. The source material was blood. The receptors derive from a child who was a newborn, infant or young child, either healthy, febrile or measles-vaccinated (not recorded which).

This clone has only a few counts. This DNA's translation differs at residue 11 from TCRdb's protein, which comes from a much larger clone; a read error is likely, and the protein shown is translated from the DNA. The chain combines TRDV1 with TRDJ1; TRDD3 might be the D (7 bases). Germline values: CDR1 TSWWSYY, CDR2 QGS. Trimming cost V 2 bases and J 0 bases, with 22 bases left between them. CDR3 length equals 19 residues. The CDR3 sequence: CALGESPTLGAKYTDKLIF. Here the CDR3 DNA reads TGTGCTCTTGGGGAATCTCCTACTCTGGGGGCAAAGTACACCGATAAACTCATCTTT.

This clone was seen a few times. A much larger clone is a single base away; this may be a read error. The same CDR3 is also encoded by other DNA sequences in this sample. CDR3 sequence: CACGTLAGGYTDKLIF. DNA of the CDR3: TGTGCCTGTGGAACCCTAGCTGGGGGATACACCGACAAACTCATCTTT. V usage is TRDV2 and J usage is TRDJ1; 11 bases are shared with TRDD3. The germline V gene encodes CDR1 GEAIGNYY and CDR2 EKD. The CDR3 contains 16 residues.

Regarding this clone: The amino acid sequence in TCRdb belongs to a much larger clone and departs from this DNA's translation at residue 12, likely a sequencing read error; the sequence shown is translated from the DNA. V is TRDV2 and J is TRDJ3, with TRDD3 identical over 11 bases. This CDR3 is 17 amino acids long. CDR1 GEAIGNYY and CDR2 EKD come from the germline V gene. The CDR3 spells CACDTLGDTWDARQMFF. The CDR3 coding sequence is TGTGCCTGTGACACCCTGGGGGATACCTGGGACGCCCGACAGATGTTTTTC.

A word on this clone: A read error may be the cause here, since a much bigger clone is one base away. This same CDR3 is encoded by further DNA sequences in the sample. The chain combines TRDV2 with TRDJ2, with TRDD3 identical over 12 bases. CDR1 and CDR2 from the germline V gene are GEAIGNYY and EKD. This CDR3 is 16 amino acids long. The CDR3 loop reads CACDVLGDTLTAQLFF. CDR3 coding DNA: TGTGCCTGTGACGTACTGGGGGATACTTTGACTGCACAACTCTTCTTT.

This clone has a handful of counts. The protein held in TCRdb is that of a much larger clone and does not match this DNA's translation at residue 12, likely because of a read error; the protein shown is translated from the DNA. The gene calls are TRDV2 and TRDJ2; TRDD3 agrees at 11 bases. The CDR3 is 19 residues long. V gave up 2 bases and J gave up 1 base; unmatched junction bases: 11. CDR1 is GEAIGNYY and CDR2 is EKD in the germline V gene. The CDR3 loop is CACDRLWGIRRDLTAQLFF. CDR3 DNA: TGTGCCTGTGACAGGCTATGGGGGATACGCAGAGATTTGACAGCACAACTCTTCTTT.

This clone was counted a few times. The V gene is TRDV1, the J gene TRDJ1, with 10 bases fitting TRDD3. This CDR3 has 21 amino acids. After removal of 4 bases from V and 3 bases from J, the junction contained 23 bases not matched to a gene. Per the germline V gene, CDR1 is TSWWSYY and CDR2 is QGS. The CDR3 nucleotides read TGTGCTCTTGGGGTTCCGGCCTTCCTAAGTACTGGGGGATGGAGGGCCGATAAACTCATCTTT. Its translation is CALGVPAFLSTGGWRADKLIF.

As for this clone: Just one base apart from a much larger clone, this may be a read error. Distinct nucleotide sequences in the sample also encode this CDR3. The chain has TRDV1 and TRDJ1; TRDD3 is a possible D gene (6 bases). This CDR3 comprises 16 residues. The V end was cut by 4 bases, the J end by 0 bases, with 15 bases between. Germline CDR1 TSWWSYY, CDR2 QGS. The DNA for the CDR3 is TGTGCTCTTGGGGTACTGGGTCTAGAATACACCGATAAACTCATCTTT. This translates into CALGVLGLEYTDKLIF.

This clone was picked up a small number of times. TCRdb's listed protein matches a much larger clone and diverges from this DNA's translation at residue 13, likely through a read error; the protein shown comes from the DNA. This chain uses TRDV1 with TRDJ1, with 7 bases fitting TRDD3. V lost 3 bases to trimming and J lost 6 bases; unmatched junction nucleotides: 16. The CDR3 has 17 residues. The germline gives CDR1 TSWWSYY, CDR2 QGS. The CDR3 loop reads CALGEFTGAPETNKLIF. CDR3 DNA: TGTGCTCTTGGGGAGTTTACTGGGGCCCCGGAGACCAATAAACTCATCTTT.